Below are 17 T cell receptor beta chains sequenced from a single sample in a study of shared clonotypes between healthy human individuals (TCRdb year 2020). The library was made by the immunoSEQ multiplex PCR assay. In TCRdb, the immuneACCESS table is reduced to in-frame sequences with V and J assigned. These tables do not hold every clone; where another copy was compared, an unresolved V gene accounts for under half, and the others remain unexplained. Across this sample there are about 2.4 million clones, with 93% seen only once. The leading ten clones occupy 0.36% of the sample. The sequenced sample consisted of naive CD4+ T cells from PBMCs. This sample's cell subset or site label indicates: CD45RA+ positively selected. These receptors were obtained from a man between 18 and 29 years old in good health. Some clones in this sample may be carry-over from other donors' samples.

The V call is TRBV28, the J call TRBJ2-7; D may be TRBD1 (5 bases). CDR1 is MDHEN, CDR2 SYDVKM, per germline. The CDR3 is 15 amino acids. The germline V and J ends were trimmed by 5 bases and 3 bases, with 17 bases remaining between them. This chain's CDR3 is CASSPPRGYGYEQYF. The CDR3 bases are TGTGCCAGCAGTCCCCCTAGGGGTTACGGCTACGAGCAGTACTTC.

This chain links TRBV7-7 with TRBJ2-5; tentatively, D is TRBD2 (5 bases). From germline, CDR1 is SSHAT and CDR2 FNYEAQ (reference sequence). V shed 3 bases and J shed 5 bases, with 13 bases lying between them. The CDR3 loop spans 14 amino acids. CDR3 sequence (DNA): TGTGCCAGCAGCTTGGGTACGGGATCGGAGACCCAGTACTTC. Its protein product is CASSLGTGSETQYF.

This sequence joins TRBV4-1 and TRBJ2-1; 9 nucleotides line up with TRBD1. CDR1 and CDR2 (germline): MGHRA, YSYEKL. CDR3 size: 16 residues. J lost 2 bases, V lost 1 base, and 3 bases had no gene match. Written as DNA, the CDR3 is TGCGCCAGCAGCCAAGGCGGGACAGGGCCCTACAATGAGCAGTTCTTC. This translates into CASSQGGTGPYNEQFF.

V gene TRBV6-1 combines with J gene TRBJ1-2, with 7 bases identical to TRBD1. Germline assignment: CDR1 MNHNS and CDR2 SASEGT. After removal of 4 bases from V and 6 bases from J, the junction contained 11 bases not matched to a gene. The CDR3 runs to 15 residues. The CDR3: CASSAPRGSGDGYTF. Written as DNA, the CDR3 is TGTGCCAGCAGTGCCCCCAGGGGGAGTGGGGATGGCTACACCTTC.

CDR3 amino acids: CASSSRAGEEAFF. The DNA for the CDR3 is TGTGCCAGCAGTTCAAGGGCAGGCGAAGAAGCTTTCTTT. The V and J genes are TRBV6-6 and TRBJ1-1; D uncertain. Per germline, CDR1 MNHNY and CDR2 SVGAGI (reference sequence). V shed 4 bases and J shed 8 bases, with 14 bases lying between them. The CDR3 has 13 residues.

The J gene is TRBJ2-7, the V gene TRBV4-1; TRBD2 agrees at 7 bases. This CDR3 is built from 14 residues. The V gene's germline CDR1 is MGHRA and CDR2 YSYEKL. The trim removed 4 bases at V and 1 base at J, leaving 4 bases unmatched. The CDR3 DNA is TGCGCCAGCAGCCCCCGCGGGGGATCCTACGAGCAGTACTTC. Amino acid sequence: CASSPRGGSYEQYF.

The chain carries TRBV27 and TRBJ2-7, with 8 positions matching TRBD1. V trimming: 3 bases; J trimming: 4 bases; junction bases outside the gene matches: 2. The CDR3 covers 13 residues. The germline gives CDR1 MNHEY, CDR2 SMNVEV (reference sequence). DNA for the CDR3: TGTGCCAGCAGTTTTGGGACAGGTTACGAGCAGTACTTC. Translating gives CASSFGTGYEQYF.

CDR3: CASSDTGVNYGYTF. The DNA for the CDR3 is TGTGCCAGCAGCGACACAGGGGTCAACTATGGCTACACCTTC. The chain links TRBV5-4 to TRBJ1-2; 7 positions agree with TRBD1. This CDR3 region has 14 residues. V dropped 4 bases and J dropped 2; count of bases not matched to a gene: 5. The germline V gene encodes CDR1 SGHNT and CDR2 YYREEE (reference sequence).

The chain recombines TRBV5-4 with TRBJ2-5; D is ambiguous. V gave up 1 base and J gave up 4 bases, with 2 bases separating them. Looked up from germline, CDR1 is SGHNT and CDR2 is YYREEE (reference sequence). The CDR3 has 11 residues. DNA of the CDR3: TGTGCCAGCAGCTTGTCAGAGACCCAGTACTTC. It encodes CASSLSETQYF. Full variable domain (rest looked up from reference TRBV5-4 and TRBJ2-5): ETGVTQSPTHLIKTRGQQVTLRCSSQSGHNTVSWYQQALGQGPQFIFQYYREEENGRGNFPPRFSGLQFPNYSSELNVNALELDDSALYLCASSLSETQYFGPGTRLLVL.

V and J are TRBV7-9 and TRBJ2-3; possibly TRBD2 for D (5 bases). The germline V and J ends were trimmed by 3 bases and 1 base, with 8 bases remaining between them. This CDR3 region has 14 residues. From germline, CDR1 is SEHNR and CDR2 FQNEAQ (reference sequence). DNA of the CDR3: TGTGCCAGCAGCTTTACAGCGGGCACAGATACGCAGTATTTT. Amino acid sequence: CASSFTAGTDTQYF.

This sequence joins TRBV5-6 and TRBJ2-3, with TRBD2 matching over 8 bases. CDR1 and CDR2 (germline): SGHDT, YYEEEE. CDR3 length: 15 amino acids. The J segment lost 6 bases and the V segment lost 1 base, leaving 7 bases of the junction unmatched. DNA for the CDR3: TGTGCCAGCAGCTTGTCCGGGACTAGGACCGATACGCAGTATTTT. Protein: CASSLSGTRTDTQYF.

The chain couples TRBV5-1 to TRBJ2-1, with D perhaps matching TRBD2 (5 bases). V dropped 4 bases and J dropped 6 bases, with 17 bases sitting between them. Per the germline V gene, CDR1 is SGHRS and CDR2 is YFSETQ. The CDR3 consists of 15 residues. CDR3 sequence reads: CASSAWAGLVNEQFF. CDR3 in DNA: TGCGCCAGCAGCGCCTGGGCGGGTTTAGTCAATGAGCAGTTCTTC.

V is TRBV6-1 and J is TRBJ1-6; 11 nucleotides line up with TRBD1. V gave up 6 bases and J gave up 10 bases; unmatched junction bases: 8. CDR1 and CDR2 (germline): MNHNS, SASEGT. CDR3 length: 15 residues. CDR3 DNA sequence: TGTGCCAGCAGACTACTTTGGGACAGGGGGTCACCCCTCCACTTT. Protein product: CASRLLWDRGSPLHF.

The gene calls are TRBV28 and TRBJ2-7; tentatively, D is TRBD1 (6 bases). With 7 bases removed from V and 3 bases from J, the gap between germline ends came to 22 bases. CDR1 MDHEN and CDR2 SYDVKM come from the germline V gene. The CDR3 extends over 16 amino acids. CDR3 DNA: TGTGCCAGCATCACGGCGGACAGAAGAAGAGGCTACGAGCAGTACTTC. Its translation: CASITADRRRGYEQYF.

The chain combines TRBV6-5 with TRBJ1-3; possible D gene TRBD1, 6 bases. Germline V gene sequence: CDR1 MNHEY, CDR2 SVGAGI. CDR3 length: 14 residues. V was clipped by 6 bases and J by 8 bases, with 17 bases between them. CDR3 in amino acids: CASRPYRAADTIYF. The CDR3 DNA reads TGTGCCAGCAGACCTTACAGGGCTGCGGACACCATATATTTT.

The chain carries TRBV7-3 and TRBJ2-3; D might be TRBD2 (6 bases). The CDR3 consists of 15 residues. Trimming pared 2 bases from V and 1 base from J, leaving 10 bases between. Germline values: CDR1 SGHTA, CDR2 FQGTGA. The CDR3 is CASSLLGGGTDTQYF. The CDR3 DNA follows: TGTGCCAGCAGCTTACTCGGGGGTGGCACAGATACGCAGTATTTT.

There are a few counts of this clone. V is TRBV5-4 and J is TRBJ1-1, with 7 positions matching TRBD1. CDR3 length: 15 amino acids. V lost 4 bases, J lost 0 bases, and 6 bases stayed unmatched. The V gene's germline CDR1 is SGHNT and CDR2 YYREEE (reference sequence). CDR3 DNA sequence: TGTGCCAGCAGCCGACAGGGACCCATGAACACTGAAGCTTTCTTT. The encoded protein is CASSRQGPMNTEAFF. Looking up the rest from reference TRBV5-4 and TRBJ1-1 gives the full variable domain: ETGVTQSPTHLIKTRGQQVTLRCSSQSGHNTVSWYQQALGQGPQFIFQYYREEENGRGNFPPRFSGLQFPNYSSELNVNALELDDSALYLCASSRQGPMNTEAFFGQGTRLTVV.